The 24 T cell receptor beta chains below all came from one sample that was sequenced in a study of cytomegalovirus exposure and HLA in healthy donors. Researchers ran the PCR with 60 Vbeta and 13 Jbeta primers. Assay used: immunoSEQ multiplex PCR; TCRdb lists only in-frame clones, some missing. The sample contains around 190,000 clones, approximately 90% of which appear only once. The sequencing input was PBMCs. Receptors originate from a boy under 10 years old in good health and CMV-seronegative.

This chain uses TRBV5-6 with TRBJ2-5; 7 positions agree with TRBD1. The J call could be wrong; TRBJ2-7 is a better fit for the DNA end. The germline CDR1 and CDR2 sequences are SGHDT and YYEEEE. There are 15 residues in the CDR3. The CDR3 reads CASSSYRDRVHEQYF. For the CDR3, the DNA is TGTGCCAGCAGCTCCTACCGGGACAGAGTCCACGAGCAGTACTTC.

The chain combines TRBV5-1 with TRBJ2-3; tentatively, D is TRBD1 (6 bases). CDR1 SGHRS and CDR2 YFSETQ come from the germline V gene. The CDR3 loop spans 14 amino acids. Trimming took off 0 bases at V and 2 bases at J, with 7 bases between the two ends. CDR3 nucleotide sequence: TGCGCCAGCAGCTTGGGACAGGACACAGATACGCAGTATTTT. Its translation: CASSLGQDTDTQYF. Based on the CDR3 plus reference TRBV5-1 and TRBJ2-3, the full variable domain is KAGVTQTPRYLIKTRGQQVTLSCSPISGHRSVSWYQQTPGQGLQFLFEYFSETQRNKGNFPGRFSGRQFSNSRSEMNVSTLELGDSALYLCASSLGQDTDTQYFGPGTRLTVL.

A note on this clone: The junction departs from the called germline gene at one end, perhaps through a read error. Other nucleotide sequences in the sample specify the same CDR3. The chain has TRBV5-1 and TRBJ1-6; the match to TRBD1 covers 9 bases. This CDR3 is 14 amino acids long. Germline assignment: CDR1 SGHRS and CDR2 YFSETQ. The CDR3 region is CASSSETGGSPLHF. The CDR3 nucleotides are TGCGCCAGCAGCTCGGAAACAGGGGGCTCACCCCTCCATTTT.

The gene calls are TRBV7-3 and TRBJ2-6, with a tentative D call TRBD2 (5 bases). Trimming removed 4 bases at V and 3 bases at J, with 10 bases between. Looked up from germline, CDR1 is SGHTA and CDR2 is FQGTGA. The CDR3 length is 15 residues. In DNA, the CDR3 is TGTGCCAGCAGCTCCCCCGGAGGTGGGGCCAACGTCCTGACTTTC. Protein product: CASSSPGGGANVLTF.

The chain carries TRBV5-1 and TRBJ2-5, with TRBD1 matching over 7 bases. The closer fit of TRBJ2-7 to the DNA end suggests the J call may be wrong. The CDR3 is made up of 17 amino acids. Per germline, CDR1 SGHRS and CDR2 YFSETQ. The CDR3 DNA reads as TGCGCCAGCAGCTTGTTCGCTGTGGGTCAGGGGGTCGACGAGCAGTACTTC. It is translated as CASSLFAVGQGVDEQYF.

This chain links TRBV28 with TRBJ2-7; TRBD1 aligns across 8 bases. Trimming at V came to 6 bases and at J to 4 bases, leaving 11 bases not matched to a gene. This CDR3 comprises 15 residues. Looked up from germline, CDR1 is MDHEN and CDR2 is SYDVKM. CDR3 nucleotides: TGTGCCAGCAGACACGGGCCCCAGGGGGCTTACGAGCAGTACTTC. Translated: CASRHGPQGAYEQYF.

The count of this clone is one. The chain has TRBV28 and TRBJ2-5; maybe TRBD2 (6 bases). Germline CDR1 is MDHEN and CDR2 is SYDVKM. This CDR3 has 14 amino acids. Between the trimmed V and J ends, which lost 6 bases and 0 bases, there was a span of 11 bases. The CDR3 coding sequence is TGTGCCAGCAGCCGGCGGGGAAACCAAGAGACCCAGTACTTC. Amino acids: CASSRRGNQETQYF.

This rearrangement joins TRBV7-6 to TRBJ2-2; 7 bases are shared with TRBD1. Germline V CDR1 and CDR2: SGHVS, FNYEAQ. Trimming at V came to 5 bases and at J to 6 bases, leaving 15 bases not matched to a gene. CDR3 size: 17 residues. The CDR3 DNA reads TGTGCCAGCAGCCCTCAGCCTCCAGACAGGGTAGCCGGGGAGCTGTTTTTT. Amino acids: CASSPQPPDRVAGELFF.

The chain is built from TRBV5-6 and TRBJ2-1; 8 bases map to TRBD1. The CDR3 sequence is 14 residues long. The trim removed 7 bases at V and 5 bases at J, leaving 8 bases unmatched. Germline CDR1 reads SGHDT; CDR2 reads YYEEEE. The CDR3 DNA reads TGTGCCAGCCAAGGACAGGGTCCGGACAATGAGCAGTTCTTC. It codes for CASQGQGPDNEQFF.

The gene calls are TRBV29-1 and TRBJ2-1, with TRBD2 as a possible D gene (6 bases). This CDR3 spans 12 amino acids. Deletions cut 3 bases from V and 10 bases from J, with 13 bases between. Germline values: CDR1 SQVTM, CDR2 ANQGSEA. CDR3 sequence reads: CSVDSTRGEQFF. Written as DNA, the CDR3 is TGCAGCGTTGATAGCACCCGGGGGGAGCAGTTCTTC.

The chain carries TRBV18 and TRBJ2-5, with a weak D call TRBD1 (5 bases). The J call may be wrong; the DNA end is better matched by TRBJ2-7. This CDR3 is 14 amino acids long. CDR1 is KGHSH, CDR2 LQKENI, per germline. The CDR3 loop is CASSPRAGPYEQYF. CDR3 DNA sequence: TGTGCCAGCTCACCAAGGGCAGGGCCCTACGAGCAGTACTTC.

V and J are TRBV4-2 and TRBJ1-3; D is perhaps TRBD1 (5 bases). Germline V gene data show CDR1 as LGHNA and CDR2 as YNFKEQ. The CDR3 contains 16 residues. V shed 0 bases and J shed 0 bases, with 9 bases lying between them. CDR3 amino acids: CASSQESGNSGNTIYF. Written as DNA, the CDR3 is TGTGCCAGCAGCCAAGAGTCAGGGAACTCTGGAAACACCATATATTTT.

The sample holds a few counts of this clone. The V call is TRBV2, the J call TRBJ1-5; possibly TRBD1 for D (5 bases). The V end was cut by 6 bases, the J end by 7 bases, with 16 bases between. The germline V gene has CDR1 SNHLY and CDR2 FYNNEI. This CDR3 spans 14 amino acids. Here the CDR3 reads CASSLTGLTQPQHF. The CDR3 DNA follows: TGTGCCAGCAGCTTAACAGGTCTTACCCAGCCCCAGCATTTT.

This chain connects TRBV30 to TRBJ2-5, with a possible D match to TRBD1 (5 bases). Germline values: CDR1 GTSNPN, CDR2 SVGIG (reference sequence). Trimming pared 1 base from V and 4 bases from J, leaving 13 bases between. The CDR3 runs 14 residues. The CDR3 nucleotides read TGTGCCTGGAGTGAGCTAAGGGGCGGAGAGACCCAGTACTTC. Its protein product is CAWSELRGGETQYF. Using reference TRBV30 and TRBJ2-5 for the parts outside the CDR3, the full variable domain is SQTIHQWPATLVQPVGSPLSLECTVEGTSNPNLYWYRQAAGRGLQLLFYSVGIGQISSEVPQNLSASRPQDRQFILSSKKLLLSDSGFYLCAWSELRGGETQYFGPGTRLLVL.

V gene TRBV7-9 combines with J gene TRBJ2-7, with 8 bases matching TRBD1. From germline, CDR1 is SEHNR and CDR2 FQNEAQ (reference sequence). V lost 4 bases to trimming and J lost 3 bases; unmatched junction nucleotides: 8. The CDR3 covers 15 residues. As DNA, the CDR3 is TGTGCCAGCAGCTCCCCCCGGACAGGGAGCTACGAGCAGTACTTC. This encodes CASSSPRTGSYEQYF.

The chain couples TRBV10-3 to TRBJ1-2, with D perhaps matching TRBD1 (5 bases). The CDR3 sequence is 11 residues long. Germline lookup yields CDR1 ENHRY and CDR2 SYGVKD. Trimming shortened V by 11 bases and J by 6 bases, and 13 bases separated the two germline ends. This CDR3 reads CAAEGGDGYTF. The CDR3 DNA is TGTGCCGCCGAAGGAGGGGATGGCTACACCTTC.

The V and J genes are TRBV11-1 and TRBJ2-3, with TRBD2 identical over 8 bases. Germline CDR1 is SGHAT and CDR2 is FQDESV (reference sequence). This CDR3 contains 17 residues. V shed 0 bases and J 1 base; nucleotides not matched to a gene: 6. The CDR3 sequence: CASSLALAGGGTDTQYF. The CDR3 bases are TGTGCCAGCAGCTTAGCCCTTGCGGGGGGCGGCACAGATACGCAGTATTTT.

The gene calls are TRBV29-1 and TRBJ1-3, with a weak D call TRBD1 (5 bases). V lost 2 bases and J 1 base, leaving 6 bases between the germline ends. CDR1 is SQVTM and CDR2 is ANQGSEA in the germline V gene. The CDR3 covers 13 residues. CDR3 coding DNA: TGCAGCGTTGAACAGGGATCTGGAAACACCATATATTTT. Translating gives CSVEQGSGNTIYF.

Worth noting for this clone: Other DNA sequences from this sample encode an identical CDR3 as well. The V call is TRBV7-9, the J call TRBJ1-6; no definite D call. Trimming removed 1 base from V and 4 bases from J, with 5 bases in between. CDR3 size: 14 residues. The germline CDR1 and CDR2 sequences are SEHNR and FQNEAQ (reference sequence). The CDR3 loop is CASSLELYNSPLHF. CDR3 nucleotides: TGTGCCAGCAGCTTAGAGCTGTATAATTCACCCCTCCACTTT.

V gene TRBV28 combines with J gene TRBJ1-1, with D possibly TRBD1 on 6 matching bases. V was pared by 1 base and J by 1 base, with 13 bases between. Germline loops: CDR1 MDHEN, CDR2 SYDVKM. The CDR3 is made up of 16 amino acids. The CDR3 bases are TGTGCCAGCAGTTTATTCCCACAGGGTCGGAACACTGAAGCTTTCTTT. Amino acids: CASSLFPQGRNTEAFF.

The J gene is TRBJ1-2, the V gene TRBV7-2, with 9 bases lining up with TRBD1. V lost 2 bases to trimming and J lost 6 bases; unmatched junction nucleotides: 4. This CDR3 has 14 residues. Germline CDR1 SGHTA, CDR2 FQGNSA. CDR3: CASSLMGQGNGYTF. The CDR3 DNA is TGTGCCAGCAGCTTAATGGGACAGGGCAATGGCTACACCTTC.

V usage is TRBV6-1 and J usage is TRBJ2-7; TRBD2 aligns across 8 bases. This CDR3 has 16 amino acids. CDR1 is MNHNS and CDR2 is SASEGT in the germline V gene. J gave up 9 bases and V 4 bases, and 17 bases lay outside the gene matches. The CDR3 region is CASSVGAGDARPPQYF. For the CDR3, the DNA is TGTGCCAGCAGTGTGGGAGCGGGAGACGCTCGCCCCCCGCAGTACTTC.

The chain joins TRBV11-2 to TRBJ1-4; possibly TRBD1 for D (5 bases). CDR1 and CDR2 (germline): SGHAT, FQNNGV. The CDR3 runs 15 residues. V lost 3 bases, J lost 6 bases, and 14 bases lay in between. The CDR3 DNA reads TGTGCCAGCAGCTTGGGGCGCGTGCCTGATGAAAAACTGTTTTTT. Protein sequence: CASSLGRVPDEKLFF.

This clone appeared once. V and J are TRBV14 and TRBJ1-4; D gene ambiguous. CDR1 and CDR2 from the germline V gene are SGHDN and FVKESK. Trimming left V 0 bases short and J 0 bases short, with 8 bases between. The CDR3 totals 16 residues. CDR3 protein: CASSQETVPTNEKLFF. The CDR3 DNA follows: TGTGCCAGCAGCCAAGAAACGGTGCCAACTAATGAAAAACTGTTTTTT.